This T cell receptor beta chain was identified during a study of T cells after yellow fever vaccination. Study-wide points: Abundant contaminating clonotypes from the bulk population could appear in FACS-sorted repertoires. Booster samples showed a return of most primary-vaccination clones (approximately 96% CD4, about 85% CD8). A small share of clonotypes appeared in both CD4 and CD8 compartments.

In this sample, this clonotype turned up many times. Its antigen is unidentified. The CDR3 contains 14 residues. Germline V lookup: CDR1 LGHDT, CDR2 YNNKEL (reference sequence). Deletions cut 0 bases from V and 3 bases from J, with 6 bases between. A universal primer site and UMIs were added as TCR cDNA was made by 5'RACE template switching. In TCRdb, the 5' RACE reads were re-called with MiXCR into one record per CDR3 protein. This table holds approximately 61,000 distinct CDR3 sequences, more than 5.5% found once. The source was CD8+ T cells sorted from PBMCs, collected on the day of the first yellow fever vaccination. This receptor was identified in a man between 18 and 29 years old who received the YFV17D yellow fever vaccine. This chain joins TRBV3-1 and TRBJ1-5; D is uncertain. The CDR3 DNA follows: TGTGCCAGCAGCCAAGAGCCGTTCAATCAGCCCCAGCATTTT. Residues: CASSQEPFNQPQHF. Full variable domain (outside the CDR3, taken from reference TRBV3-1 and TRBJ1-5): DTAVSQTPKYLVTQMGNDKSIKCEQNLGHDTMYWYKQDSKKFLKIMFSYNNKELIINETVPNRFSPKSPDKAHLNLHINSLELGDSAVYFCASSQEPFNQPQHFGDGTRLSIL.